This T cell receptor beta chain stems from a study of blood T cell repertoires in COVID-19. Study-level information: Sites across the United States, Italy and Spain contributed samples from acute and convalescent COVID-19. The analysed material was cDNA or gDNA that came from T cells, B-cell-depleted T cells, or PBMCs.

The CDR3 loop spans 13 amino acids. CDR1 and CDR2 from the germline V gene are ENHRY and SYGVKD. Trimming removed 7 bases from V and 9 bases from J; junction bases left unmatched: 6. In the study's own analysis: Nucleated cell number was recorded as an estimate derived from reference gene primer amplification. Repertoires were generated with immunoSEQ multiplex PCR, while TCRdb's copy carries only in-frame clones and drops some. The V and J calls and clone size are taken from that table; D and trimming were inferred from the DNA. The sample holds some 120,000 clones, about 91% seen once. Input material: peripheral blood. This chain joins TRBV10-3 and TRBJ1-6; 7 bases agree with TRBD1. The TCR originated in a woman in her forties or fifties with active or convalescent COVID-19. CDR3 region: CAITEGARSPLHF. The CDR3 nucleotides read TGTGCCATCACCGAGGGGGCCCGTTCACCCCTCCACTTT.